Reported below is one T cell receptor beta chain. The table came from immunoSEQ multiplex PCR; TCRdb's copy has only in-frame clones and leaves some out. Of approximately 300,000 clones in the sample, 65% to 85% were seen once. The entry originates in a study of blood T cell repertoires in COVID-19. Germline V gene sequence: CDR1 MNHEY, CDR2 SVGEGT. Between the trimmed V and J ends, which lost 7 bases and 2 bases, there was a span of 12 bases. The CDR3 loop spans 13 amino acids. The V gene is TRBV6-2 or TRBV6-3, the J gene TRBJ2-7; possibly TRBD2 for D (5 bases). The sequence was obtained from a woman aged 50 to 60 with acute or convalescent COVID-19. Sequencing was done on a sample of peripheral blood. The DNA for the CDR3 is TGTGCCAGCATCCCGGACGGGACCTACGAGCAGTACTTC. It encodes CASIPDGTYEQYF.